A single sample gave rise to the 29 T cell receptor beta chains below, sequenced in a study of blood T cell repertoires in COVID-19. Only in-frame clones appear in the TCRdb table, and some are missing; sequencing was by immunoSEQ multiplex PCR. In the table there are approximately 100,000 clones, around 85% of which are singletons. What was sequenced was peripheral blood. The receptors were sampled from a man of 80 years or more with acute or convalescent COVID-19.

The chain is built from TRBV5-4 and TRBJ2-2; a possible D gene is TRBD1 (5 bases). The ends were cut back, 4 bases at V and 2 bases at J, with 15 bases in the middle. This CDR3 is 16 amino acids long. The germline gives CDR1 SGHNT, CDR2 YYREEE (reference sequence). The CDR3, as DNA: TGTGCCAGCAGCAATCCAGGGTTCGGTAACACCGGGGAGCTGTTTTTT. Translation gives CASSNPGFGNTGELFF. The complete variable domain, with remaining parts taken from reference TRBV5-4 and TRBJ2-2, reads ETGVTQSPTHLIKTRGQQVTLRCSSQSGHNTVSWYQQALGQGPQFIFQYYREEENGRGNFPPRFSGLQFPNYSSELNVNALELDDSALYLCASSNPGFGNTGELFFGEGSRLTVL.

V usage is TRBV14 and J usage is TRBJ1-2; the D is unclear. The germline V gene encodes CDR1 SGHDN and CDR2 FVKESK. Trimming took 4 bases from V and 2 from J, leaving 11 bases between them. The CDR3 contains 14 residues. The CDR3 nucleotides read TGTGCCAGCAGCCCCCGAGGCGGAAACTATGGCTACACCTTC. This codes for CASSPRGGNYGYTF.

This clone has just one count. This chain joins TRBV10-3 and TRBJ1-1; tentative D call: TRBD1 (5 bases). Trimming took off 2 bases at V and 9 bases at J, with 13 bases between the two ends. The germline V gene encodes CDR1 ENHRY and CDR2 SYGVKD. The CDR3 spans 13 residues. CDR3 in DNA: TGTGCCATCAGTGAGGATCCAGGGTATAAAGCTTTCTTT. It is translated as CAISEDPGYKAFF.

This CDR3 is CASSIFPGENTEAFF. The DNA for the CDR3 is TGTGCCAGTAGTATCTTTCCGGGAGAGAACACTGAAGCTTTCTTT. This chain uses TRBV19 with TRBJ1-1; no definite D call. With 3 bases removed from V and 1 base from J, the gap between germline ends came to 12 bases. CDR1 and CDR2 from the germline V gene are LNHDA and SQIVND (reference sequence). The CDR3 totals 15 residues.

The V call is TRBV10-3, the J call TRBJ1-1, with TRBD1 as a possible D gene (6 bases). The CDR3 is made up of 16 amino acids. Germline V gene lookup returns CDR1 ENHRY and CDR2 SYGVKD. The V and J ends lost 4 bases and 11 bases respectively, with 26 bases between them. The CDR3 DNA reads TGTGCCATCAGTGGCCCCGAGGGCAGGGGACCCTCGAGGGCTTTCTTT. This translates into CAISGPEGRGPSRAFF.

The V gene is TRBV7-9, the J gene TRBJ1-5; D unclear. CDR3 length equals 13 residues. CDR1 is SEHNR and CDR2 is FQNEAQ in the germline V gene (reference sequence). V shed 0 bases and J shed 9 bases, with 9 bases lying between them. The chain's CDR3 is CASSLAAPGPQHF. The CDR3 DNA sequence: TGTGCCAGCAGCTTAGCGGCTCCGGGGCCCCAGCATTTT.

This sequence joins TRBV7-8 and TRBJ2-5; 11 nucleotides match TRBD2. This CDR3 region has 16 residues. Trimming cost V 1 base and J 5 bases; bases outside gene matches: 6. CDR1 is SGHVS and CDR2 is FQNEAQ in the germline V gene. CDR3 nucleotide sequence: TGTGCCAGCAGCTTAGGGGGACTAGCGGCACAGGAGACCCAGTACTTC. It codes for CASSLGGLAAQETQYF.

CDR3 bases: TGCAGTGCGACACGAGATGGCTACACCTTC. It specifies CSATRDGYTF. The rearrangement uses TRBV20-1 and TRBJ1-2; D gene ambiguous. The germline gives CDR1 DFQATT, CDR2 SNEGSKA (reference sequence). This CDR3 region has 10 residues. V dropped 6 bases and J dropped 6 bases, with 8 bases sitting between them.

V and J are TRBV6-1 and TRBJ1-2, with a weak D call TRBD1 (5 bases). The CDR3 is made up of 13 amino acids. The germline V gene has CDR1 MNHNS and CDR2 SASEGT. The V and J ends lost 3 bases and 4 bases respectively, with 9 bases between them. CDR3 protein: CASSDGGGYGYTF. CDR3 nucleotides: TGTGCCAGCAGTGACGGGGGGGGCTATGGCTACACCTTC.

The table lists this clone with a few counts. Other DNA sequences in this sample translate to the same CDR3. This chain joins TRBV19 and TRBJ1-2; 7 bases are a match to TRBD1. Germline assignment: CDR1 LNHDA and CDR2 SQIVND (reference sequence). V lost 3 bases to trimming and J lost 5 bases; unmatched junction nucleotides: 0. The CDR3 has 12 amino acids. CDR3 in DNA: TGTGCCAGTAGTATGACAGGGTATGGCTACACCTTC. It encodes CASSMTGYGYTF. The whole variable domain, remainder taken from reference TRBV19 and TRBJ1-2, is DGGITQSPKYLFRKEGQNVTLSCEQNLNHDAMYWYRQDPGQGLRLIYYSQIVNDFQKGDIAEGYSVSREKKESFPLTVTSAQKNPTAFYLCASSMTGYGYTFGSGTRLTVV.

The rearrangement links TRBV15 to TRBJ2-2, with D possibly matching TRBD1 (5 bases). This CDR3 region has 15 residues. The V and J ends lost 1 base and 7 bases respectively, with 13 bases between them. Germline V CDR1 and CDR2: LNHNV, YYDKDF (reference sequence). The CDR3 loop reads CATSRGGLSVGELFF. The CDR3 DNA reads as TGTGCCACCAGCAGAGGGGGCTTATCTGTCGGGGAGCTGTTTTTT. The entire variable domain, with the rest obtained from reference TRBV15 and TRBJ2-2, is as follows: DAMVIQNPRYQVTQFGKPVTLSCSQTLNHNVMYWYQQKSSQAPKLLFHYYDKDFNNEADTPDNFQSRRPNTSFCFLDIRSPGLGDTAMYLCATSRGGLSVGELFFGEGSRLTVL.

The genes are TRBV2 and TRBJ2-7; TRBD2 matches 7 bases. J was trimmed by 4 bases and V by 3 bases; bases with no gene match: 6. In germline, CDR1 is SNHLY, CDR2 FYNNEI. The CDR3 loop spans 14 amino acids. CDR3 protein: CASSEGGVRYEQYF. In DNA form, the CDR3 reads TGTGCCAGCAGTGAGGGGGGGGTTCGGTACGAGCAGTACTTC. The full variable domain, in which reference TRBV2 and TRBJ2-7 provide the parts outside the CDR3, is EPEVTQTPSHQVTQMGQEVILRCVPISNHLYFYWYRQILGQKVEFLVSFYNNEISEKSEIFDDQFSVERPDGSNFTLKIRSTKLEDSAMYFCASSEGGVRYEQYFGPGTRLTVT.

This rearrangement joins TRBV6-2 or TRBV6-3 to TRBJ2-5; the D gene could be TRBD1 or TRBD2 (5 bases each). V was clipped by 6 bases and J by 5 bases, with 10 bases between them. The CDR3 consists of 12 residues. The germline gives CDR1 MNHEY, CDR2 SVGEGT. For the CDR3, the DNA is TGTGCCAGCAGCCCGGGGCGGGAGACCCAGTACTTC. It translates to CASSPGRETQYF.

In its sample, this clone was seen once. J is TRBJ1-3 and V is TRBV5-6; tentative D call: TRBD1 (6 bases). V was cut by 3 bases and J by 2 bases, with 12 bases left in between. CDR3 size: 15 residues. Per the germline V gene, CDR1 is SGHDT and CDR2 is YYEEEE. In DNA form, the CDR3 reads TGTGCCAGCAGCTCCCTAGGGGGGGCTGGAAACACCATATATTTT. This translates into CASSSLGGAGNTIYF.

The chain uses TRBV12-3 or TRBV12-4 and TRBJ2-7, with no clear D. CDR3 length: 12 residues. Trimming took 6 bases from V and 3 from J, leaving 9 bases between them. The CDR3 DNA follows: TGTGCCAGCAGGCTACTTTACTACGAGCAGTACTTC. It translates to CASRLLYYEQYF.

This clone was detected once. This chain links TRBV5-1 with TRBJ2-1; 9 nucleotides match TRBD2. CDR3 length: 15 amino acids. Germline V gene lookup returns CDR1 SGHRS and CDR2 YFSETQ. V shed 0 bases and J 3 bases; nucleotides not matched to a gene: 1. The CDR3 DNA reads TGCGCCAGCAGCTTGGATAGCGGGAGCTACAATGAGCAGTTCTTC. Amino acids: CASSLDSGSYNEQFF.

V usage is TRBV27 and J usage is TRBJ1-2, with TRBD1 as a possible D gene (5 bases). The CDR3 loop spans 15 amino acids. Germline loops: CDR1 MNHEY, CDR2 SMNVEV (reference sequence). V was cut by 2 bases and J by 3 bases, with 13 bases left in between. The CDR3 loop reads CASSLTHRPYYGYTF. The CDR3 nucleotides are TGTGCCAGCAGTTTAACTCACAGGCCCTACTATGGCTACACCTTC.

The chain employs TRBV6-5 and TRBJ2-3; a weak D match, TRBD1 (6 bases). The CDR3 consists of 14 residues. Germline V gene sequence: CDR1 MNHEY, CDR2 SVGAGI. The V gene lost 4 bases and the J gene lost 0 bases, with 8 bases spanning the gap. CDR3: CASSLGGSTDTQYF. DNA of the CDR3: TGTGCCAGCAGTTTAGGGGGTAGCACAGATACGCAGTATTTT.

The V call is TRBV5-8, the J call TRBJ1-4; the D gene is possibly TRBD1 (6 bases). This CDR3 has 16 residues. From germline, CDR1 is SGHTS and CDR2 YDEGEE. V was clipped by 2 bases and J by 8 bases, with 19 bases between them. The CDR3 DNA reads as TGTGCCAGCAGCTTAGGGGGTAATGCGGTTGGCGAAAAACTGTTTTTT. This translates into CASSLGGNAVGEKLFF.

The V and J genes are TRBV6-5 and TRBJ2-5; 9 bases are a match to TRBD2. The CDR3 is 14 amino acids. Trimming at V came to 7 bases and at J to 4 bases, leaving 7 bases not matched to a gene. From germline, CDR1 is MNHEY and CDR2 SVGAGI. CDR3 DNA sequence: TGTGCCAGCACCCAACTAGCGGGCGGAGAGACCCAGTACTTC. It translates to CASTQLAGGETQYF.

This chain uses TRBV12-2 with TRBJ2-7; TRBD1, as called in the table, went unchecked against the DNA. TRBV12-2 is shown as a pseudogene. The CDR3 runs 16 residues. CDR3: CASRLAGQGENYEQYF. CDR3 bases: TGTGCAAGTCGCTTAGCCGGACAGGGGGAGAACTACGAGCAGTACTTC.

V usage is TRBV6-5 and J usage is TRBJ2-7; possible D gene TRBD2, 5 bases. V lost 10 bases to trimming and J lost 3 bases, with 16 bases between them. The CDR3 runs 13 residues. Germline V CDR1 and CDR2: MNHEY, SVGAGI. CDR3 amino acids: CATPQDGGYEQYF. For the CDR3, the DNA is TGTGCCACGCCGCAGGACGGAGGCTACGAGCAGTACTTC.

The chain has TRBV10-3 and TRBJ1-3; 7 positions agree with TRBD1. Germline values: CDR1 ENHRY, CDR2 SYGVKD. This CDR3 is built from 14 residues. V lost 10 bases and J lost 0; bases outside the gene matches: 6. Here the CDR3 DNA reads TGTGCCACCAGGGACAGAAACTCTGGAAACACCATATATTTT. It is translated as CATRDRNSGNTIYF.

The chain joins TRBV28 to TRBJ1-2; D is undetermined. The CDR3 loop spans 11 amino acids. The germline gives CDR1 MDHEN, CDR2 SYDVKM. Trimming removed 10 bases at V and 1 base at J, with 7 bases between. This chain's CDR3 is CAIHNNYGYTF. DNA of the CDR3: TGTGCCATCCACAATAACTATGGCTACACCTTC.

This chain uses TRBV29-1 with TRBJ1-5; 7 nucleotides match TRBD1. The CDR3 length is 13 residues. Germline V gene lookup returns CDR1 SQVTM and CDR2 ANQGSEA. The V and J ends lost 4 bases and 4 bases, in that order; junction bases with no gene match: 4. CDR3 sequence (DNA): TGCAGCGTTGGTGGGACAGATAATCAGCCCCAGCATTTT. Translation: CSVGGTDNQPQHF. Using reference TRBV29-1 and TRBJ1-5 for the parts outside the CDR3, the full variable domain is SAVISQKPSRDICQRGTSLTIQCQVDSQVTMMFWYRQQPGQSLTLIATANQGSEATYESGFVIDKFPISRPNLTFSTLTVSNMSPEDSSIYLCSVGGTDNQPQHFGDGTRLSIL.

The DNA of the CDR3 is TGTGCCAGCAGCAAAGGTGGGACAGGGAGGTCCTACGAGCAGTACTTC. Amino acid sequence: CASSKGGTGRSYEQYF. The V gene is TRBV21-1, the J gene TRBJ2-7; the table gives TRBD1 as D, unverified against the DNA. TRBV21-1 is tagged as a pseudogene. This CDR3 region has 16 residues.

The chain links TRBV7-2 to TRBJ2-3, with D possibly being TRBD1 (6 bases). Germline-derived CDR1 and CDR2 are SGHTA and FQGNSA. The CDR3 consists of 14 residues. V was pared by 8 bases and J by 2 bases, with 14 bases between. This CDR3 is CASGRDKSTDTQYF. The CDR3 bases are TGTGCCAGCGGCCGGGACAAATCCACAGATACGCAGTATTTT.

V usage is TRBV30 and J usage is TRBJ1-4; D is uncertain. The CDR3 spans 13 residues. Trimming stripped 4 bases from V and 2 bases from J, with 8 bases between. Per germline, CDR1 GTSNPN and CDR2 SVGIG (reference sequence). CDR3 amino acids: CAWMRNTNEKLFF. CDR3 in DNA: TGTGCCTGGATGAGGAACACTAATGAAAAACTGTTTTTT. Filled out from reference TRBV30 and TRBJ1-4, the complete variable domain reads SQTIHQWPATLVQPVGSPLSLECTVEGTSNPNLYWYRQAAGRGLQLLFYSVGIGQISSEVPQNLSASRPQDRQFILSSKKLLLSDSGFYLCAWMRNTNEKLFFGSGTQLSVL.

This clone was counted a single time. This chain links TRBV29-1 with TRBJ1-1, with TRBD1 matching over 9 bases. The CDR3 consists of 15 residues. Germline loops: CDR1 SQVTM, CDR2 ANQGSEA. V was clipped by 3 bases and J by 0 bases; unmatched bases: 5. For the CDR3, the DNA is TGCAGCGTTGACACCAGGGACAGGGTGAACACTGAAGCTTTCTTT. Protein: CSVDTRDRVNTEAFF.